This T cell receptor (beta chain) was captured in a study of prognosis after radiotherapy for stage I lung cancer. With two time points in the design, approximately 6.3 milliliters of peripheral blood were drawn at each one. The CDR3 is made up of 15 amino acids. V was shortened by 3 bases and J by 5 bases, with 16 bases between the two germline ends. Germline CDR1 and CDR2: MDHEN and SYDVKM. Amplicons of TCR beta CDR3 were generated from genomic DNA by two-round multiplex PCR. Primers were specific to each TRBV and TRBJ gene in first-round PCR. Via MiXCR, TCRdb re-called the multiplex PCR reads, giving one row per CDR3 protein. The sample has about 16,000 distinct CDR3 sequences, approximately 44% seen once. This clonotype was counted many times. The antigen is undetermined. General study findings and limits: Post-therapy Shannon entropy was lower in patients developing distant metastases following stereotactic body radiation therapy. In patients with versus without metastases, TRBV and TRBJ gene usage reportedly differed.

This receptor was identified in a donor aged 50 or older with non-small cell lung cancer. Sequenced material: PBMCs, taken before or after stereotactic body radiation therapy (not recorded which). The chain employs TRBV28 and TRBJ2-5, with D possibly called TRBD1 or TRBD2 (6 bases each). The CDR3 here is CASSLPTGRWETQYF. CDR3 DNA sequence: TGTGCCAGCAGTTTGCCAACAGGGAGGTGGGAGACCCAGTACTTC.